This T cell receptor (beta chain) was captured in a study of tumor-infiltrating lymphocytes in localized non-small cell lung cancer. Study-level background: The cohort mixed smokers and never-smokers, several histologies, and some post-neoadjuvant-chemotherapy samples. Study results and caveats: Different pieces of the same tissue were used for each assay. Only some patients had TCR sequencing, depending on available tissue.

As for this clone: As yet, its antigen is unknown.

CDR1 and CDR2 (germline): ENHRY, SYGVKD. The CDR3 is 13 residues long. The V end lost 8 bases, the J end lost 4 bases, and 14 bases lay between the germline ends. The data were produced by immunoSEQ multiplex PCR, yet TCRdb's version contains in-frame clones alone and is incomplete. The table includes 9,500 to 12,000 clones, 60% detected once. The sequence came from a human donor with non-small cell lung cancer. The material sequenced was uninvolved lung tissue not adjacent to the tumor. V usage is TRBV10-3 and J usage is TRBJ1-1, with a possible D match to TRBD1 (5 bases). CDR3 sequence reads: CAIGGTQGTEAFF. The CDR3 DNA reads as TGTGCCATCGGCGGGACTCAGGGCACTGAAGCTTTCTTT.